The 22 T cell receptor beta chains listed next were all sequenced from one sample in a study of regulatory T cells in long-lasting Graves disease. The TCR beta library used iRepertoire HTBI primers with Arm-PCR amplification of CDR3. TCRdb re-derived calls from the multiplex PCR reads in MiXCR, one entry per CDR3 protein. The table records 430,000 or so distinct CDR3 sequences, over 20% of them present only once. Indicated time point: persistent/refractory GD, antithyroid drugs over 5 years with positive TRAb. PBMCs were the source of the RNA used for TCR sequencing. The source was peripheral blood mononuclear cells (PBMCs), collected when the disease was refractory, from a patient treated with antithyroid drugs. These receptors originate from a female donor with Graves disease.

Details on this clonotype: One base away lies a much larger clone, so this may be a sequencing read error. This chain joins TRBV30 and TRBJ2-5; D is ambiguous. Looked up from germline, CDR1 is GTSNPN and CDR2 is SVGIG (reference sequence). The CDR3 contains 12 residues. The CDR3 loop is CAWGVLRETQYF. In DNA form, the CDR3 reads TGTGCCTGGGGTGTACTCCGGGAGACCCAGTACTTC.

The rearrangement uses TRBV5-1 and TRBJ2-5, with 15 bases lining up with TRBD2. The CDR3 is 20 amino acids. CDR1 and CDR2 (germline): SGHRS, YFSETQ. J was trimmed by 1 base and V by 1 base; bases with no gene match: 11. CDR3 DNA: TGCGCCAGCAGCTTGCTCCCGGGACTAGCGGGAGGAGGGGGCCAAGAGACCCAGTACTTC. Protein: CASSLLPGLAGGGGQETQYF. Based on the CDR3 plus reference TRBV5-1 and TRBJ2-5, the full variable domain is KAGVTQTPRYLIKTRGQQVTLSCSPISGHRSVSWYQQTPGQGLQFLFEYFSETQRNKGNFPGRFSGRQFSNSRSEMNVSTLELGDSALYLCASSLLPGLAGGGGQETQYFGPGTRLLVL.

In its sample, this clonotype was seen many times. The chain's CDR3 is CASSLDHRGGDTEAFF. The CDR3 DNA follows: TGTGCCAGCAGCTTAGATCACAGGGGAGGCGACACTGAAGCTTTCTTT. This chain connects TRBV7-9 to TRBJ1-1; 7 bases are a match to TRBD1. This CDR3 region has 16 residues. V lost 1 base to trimming and J lost 3 bases; unmatched junction nucleotides: 8. Germline V gene data show CDR1 as SEHNR and CDR2 as FQNEAQ (reference sequence).

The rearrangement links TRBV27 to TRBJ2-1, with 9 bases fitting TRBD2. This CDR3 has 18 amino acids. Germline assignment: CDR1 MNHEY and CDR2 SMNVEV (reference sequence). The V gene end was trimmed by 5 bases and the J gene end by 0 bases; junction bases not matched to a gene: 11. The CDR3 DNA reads TGTGCCAGCAGTCTCCCACATAGCGGGAGATTCTCCTACAATGAGCAGTTCTTC. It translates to CASSLPHSGRFSYNEQFF.

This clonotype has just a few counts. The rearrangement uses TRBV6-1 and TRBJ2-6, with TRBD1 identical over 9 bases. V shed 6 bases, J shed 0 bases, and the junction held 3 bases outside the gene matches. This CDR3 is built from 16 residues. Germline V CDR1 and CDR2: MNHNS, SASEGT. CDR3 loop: CASRRDRDSGANVLTF. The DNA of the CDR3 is TGTGCCAGCAGGAGGGACAGGGACTCTGGGGCCAACGTCCTGACTTTC.

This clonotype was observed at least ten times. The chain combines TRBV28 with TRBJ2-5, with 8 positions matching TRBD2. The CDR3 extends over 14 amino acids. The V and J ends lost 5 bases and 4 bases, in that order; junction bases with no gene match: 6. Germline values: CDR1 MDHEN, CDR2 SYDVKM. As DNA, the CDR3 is TGTGCCAGCAGTGTCGGTACTAGCGGAGAGACCCAGTACTTC. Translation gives CASSVGTSGETQYF.

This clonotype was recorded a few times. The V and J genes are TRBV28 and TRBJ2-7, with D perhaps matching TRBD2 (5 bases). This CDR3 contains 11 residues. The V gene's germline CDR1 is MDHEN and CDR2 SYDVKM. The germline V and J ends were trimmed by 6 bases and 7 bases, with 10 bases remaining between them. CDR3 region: CASSFRGEQYF. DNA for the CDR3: TGTGCCAGCAGCTTCCGAGGGGAGCAGTACTTC.

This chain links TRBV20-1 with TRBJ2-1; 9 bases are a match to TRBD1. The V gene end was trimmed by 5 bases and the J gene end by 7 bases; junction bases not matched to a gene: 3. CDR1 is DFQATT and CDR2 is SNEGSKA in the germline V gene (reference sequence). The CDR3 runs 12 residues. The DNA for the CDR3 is TGCAGTGCTGAGGACAGGGGTAATGAGCAGTTCTTC. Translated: CSAEDRGNEQFF.

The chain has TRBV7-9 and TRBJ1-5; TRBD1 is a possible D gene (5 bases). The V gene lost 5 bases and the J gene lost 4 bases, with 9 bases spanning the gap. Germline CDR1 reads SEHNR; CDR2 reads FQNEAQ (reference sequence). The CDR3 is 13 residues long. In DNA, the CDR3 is TGTGCCAGCAGCAAGCGACAGAATCAGCCCCAGCATTTT. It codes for CASSKRQNQPQHF.

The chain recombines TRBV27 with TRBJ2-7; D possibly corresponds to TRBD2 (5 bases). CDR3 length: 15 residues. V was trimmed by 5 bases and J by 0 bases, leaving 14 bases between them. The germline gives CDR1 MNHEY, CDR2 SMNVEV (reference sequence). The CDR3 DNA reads TGTGCCAGCAGTCCAGCGGACTCTAGCTCCTACGAGCAGTACTTC. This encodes CASSPADSSSYEQYF.

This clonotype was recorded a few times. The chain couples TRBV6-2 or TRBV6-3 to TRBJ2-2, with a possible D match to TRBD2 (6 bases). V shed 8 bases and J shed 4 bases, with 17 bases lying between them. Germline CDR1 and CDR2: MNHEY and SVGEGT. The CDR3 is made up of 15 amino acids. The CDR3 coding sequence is TGTGCCAGCCTTTTAGGGGAGGCGGCCACCGGGGAGCTGTTTTTT. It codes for CASLLGEAATGELFF.

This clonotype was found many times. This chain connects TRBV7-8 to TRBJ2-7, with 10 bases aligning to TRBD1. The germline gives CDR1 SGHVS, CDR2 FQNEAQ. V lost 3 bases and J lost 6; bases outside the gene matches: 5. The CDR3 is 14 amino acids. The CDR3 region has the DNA TGTGCCAGCAGCTTCTCCGGGACAGGGGCCGAGCAGTACTTC. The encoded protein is CASSFSGTGAEQYF.

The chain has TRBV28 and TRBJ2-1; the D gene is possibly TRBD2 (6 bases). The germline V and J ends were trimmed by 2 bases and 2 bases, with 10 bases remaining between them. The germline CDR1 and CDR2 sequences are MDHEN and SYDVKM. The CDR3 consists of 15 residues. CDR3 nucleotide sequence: TGTGCCAGCAGTTTAGTTCGGGAGACCTACAATGAGCAGTTCTTC. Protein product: CASSLVRETYNEQFF.

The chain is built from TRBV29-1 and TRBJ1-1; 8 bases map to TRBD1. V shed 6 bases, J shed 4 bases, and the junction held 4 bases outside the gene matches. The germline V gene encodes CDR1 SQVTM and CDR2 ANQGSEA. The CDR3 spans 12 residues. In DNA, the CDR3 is TGCAGCGTAAAACAGGGGGGCACTGAAGCTTTCTTT. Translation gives CSVKQGGTEAFF. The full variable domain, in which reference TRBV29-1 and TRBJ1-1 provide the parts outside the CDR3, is SAVISQKPSRDICQRGTSLTIQCQVDSQVTMMFWYRQQPGQSLTLIATANQGSEATYESGFVIDKFPISRPNLTFSTLTVSNMSPEDSSIYLCSVKQGGTEAFFGQGTRLTVV.

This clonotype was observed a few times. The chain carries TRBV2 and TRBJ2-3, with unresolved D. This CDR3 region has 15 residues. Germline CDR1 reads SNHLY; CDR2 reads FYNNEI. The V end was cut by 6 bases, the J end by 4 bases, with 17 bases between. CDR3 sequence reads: CASRFSPTAADTQYF. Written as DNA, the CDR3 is TGTGCCAGCAGATTTTCCCCTACCGCCGCAGATACGCAGTATTTT.

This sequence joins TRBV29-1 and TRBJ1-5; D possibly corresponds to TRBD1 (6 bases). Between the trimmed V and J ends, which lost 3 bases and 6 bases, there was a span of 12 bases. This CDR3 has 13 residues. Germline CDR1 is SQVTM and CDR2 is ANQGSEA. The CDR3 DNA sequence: TGCAGCGTTGACTCAGGGGAGGGTCAGCCCCAGCATTTT. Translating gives CSVDSGEGQPQHF.

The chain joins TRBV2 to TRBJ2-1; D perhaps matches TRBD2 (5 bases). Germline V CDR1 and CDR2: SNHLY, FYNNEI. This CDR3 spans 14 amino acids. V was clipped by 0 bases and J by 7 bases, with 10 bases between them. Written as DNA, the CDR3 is TGTGCCAGCAGTGAAGCGGGAGTAGTTAATGAGCAGTTCTTC. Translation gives CASSEAGVVNEQFF. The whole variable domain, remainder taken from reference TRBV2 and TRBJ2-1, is EPEVTQTPSHQVTQMGQEVILRCVPISNHLYFYWYRQILGQKVEFLVSFYNNEISEKSEIFDDQFSVERPDGSNFTLKIRSTKLEDSAMYFCASSEAGVVNEQFFGPGTRLTVL.

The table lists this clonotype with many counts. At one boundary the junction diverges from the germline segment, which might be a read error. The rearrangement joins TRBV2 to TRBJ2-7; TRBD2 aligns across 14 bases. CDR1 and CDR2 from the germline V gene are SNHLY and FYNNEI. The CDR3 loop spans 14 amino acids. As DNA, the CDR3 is TGCGCCAGCAGCGGGACTAGCGGGAGTTACGAGCAGTACTTC. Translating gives CASSGTSGSYEQYF.

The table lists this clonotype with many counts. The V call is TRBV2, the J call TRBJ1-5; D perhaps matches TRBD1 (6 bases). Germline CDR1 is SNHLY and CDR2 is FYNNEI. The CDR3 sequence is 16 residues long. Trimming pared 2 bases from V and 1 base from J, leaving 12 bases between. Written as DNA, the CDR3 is TGTGCCAGCAGTGAAAACAGGGTGATAAGCAATCAGCCCCAGCATTTT. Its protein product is CASSENRVISNQPQHF.

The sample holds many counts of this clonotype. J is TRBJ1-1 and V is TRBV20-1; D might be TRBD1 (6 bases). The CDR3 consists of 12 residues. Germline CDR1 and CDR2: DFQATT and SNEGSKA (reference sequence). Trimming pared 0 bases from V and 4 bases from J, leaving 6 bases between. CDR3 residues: CSAREGGTEAFF. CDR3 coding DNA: TGCAGTGCTAGAGAAGGGGGCACTGAAGCTTTCTTT.

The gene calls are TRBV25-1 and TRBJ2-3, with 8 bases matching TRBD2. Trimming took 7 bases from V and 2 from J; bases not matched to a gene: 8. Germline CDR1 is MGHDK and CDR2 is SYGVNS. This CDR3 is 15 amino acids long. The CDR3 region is CASTPAGVATDTQYF. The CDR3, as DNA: TGTGCCAGCACCCCAGCGGGAGTGGCCACAGATACGCAGTATTTT.

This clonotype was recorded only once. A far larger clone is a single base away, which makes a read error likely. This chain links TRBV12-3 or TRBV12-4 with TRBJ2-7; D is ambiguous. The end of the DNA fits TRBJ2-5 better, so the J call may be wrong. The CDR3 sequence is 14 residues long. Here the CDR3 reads CASSEARWQETQYF. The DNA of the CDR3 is TGTGCCAGCAGCGAAGCGAGATGGCAAGAGACCCAGTACTTC.